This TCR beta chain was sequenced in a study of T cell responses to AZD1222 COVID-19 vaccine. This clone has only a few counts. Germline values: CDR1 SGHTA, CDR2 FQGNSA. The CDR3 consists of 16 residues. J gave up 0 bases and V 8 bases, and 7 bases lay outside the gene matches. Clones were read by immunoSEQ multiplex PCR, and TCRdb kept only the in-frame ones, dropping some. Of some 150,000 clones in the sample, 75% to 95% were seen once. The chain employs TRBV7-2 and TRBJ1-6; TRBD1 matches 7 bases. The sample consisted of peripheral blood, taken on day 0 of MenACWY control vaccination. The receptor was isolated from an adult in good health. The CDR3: CASLADRSSYNSPLHF. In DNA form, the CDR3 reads TGTGCCAGCTTGGCGGACAGGAGCTCCTATAATTCACCCCTCCACTTT.